The sequence of this T cell receptor (beta chain) was determined in a study of regulatory T cells in long-lasting Graves disease. Study findings and constraints: TRBV28 was favored in persistent disease, as were TRBJ1-2 and TRBJ2-5. The analysis examined peripheral blood only and excluded thyroid tissue.

This clonotype occurred a few times. Its antigen is still unknown. Lacking the conserved final phenylalanine or tryptophan, this CDR3 likely reflects a read error. To make TCR beta libraries, researchers used iRepertoire HTBI primers and Arm-PCR of CDR3 regions. TCRdb ran MiXCR on the multiplex PCR reads and lists one entry per CDR3 protein. The profile shows a few hundred thousand distinct CDR3 sequences, approximately 13% of them singletons. V shed 4 bases and J 6 bases; nucleotides not matched to a gene: 0. The CDR3 length is 13 residues. Germline V gene sequence: CDR1 MNHNS, CDR2 SASEGT. The sample's time point: newly diagnosed GD, antithyroid drugs for less than 3 months. Generation of the TCR library employed RNA extracted from PBMCs. The same data also contributed to another study, on T cells in Graves' hyperthyroidism and ophthalmopathy.

This clonotype originated in a man aged 25 to 45 with Graves disease. The chain combines TRBV6-1 with TRBJ1-5; 10 bases fit TRBD1. Sequenced material: peripheral blood mononuclear cells (PBMCs), taken at new diagnosis, from a patient treated with antithyroid drugs. The CDR3 loop reads CASSGTGGQPQHY. In nucleotides, the CDR3 is TGTGCCAGCAGTGGGACAGGGGGTCAGCCCCAGCATTAT.